This record covers a single T cell receptor (beta chain). The antigen is unknown. A marrow graft followed busulfan-fludarabine conditioning, with cyclophosphamide on days +3 and +4. These data come from a study of T cells after posttransplantation cyclophosphamide. The method was immunoSEQ multiplex PCR; TCRdb's version includes in-frame clones alone and lacks a portion of them. The table shows over 7,000 clones, with approximately 85% occurring only once. V gave up 6 bases and J gave up 2 bases; unmatched junction bases: 8. The CDR3 has 17 residues. The V gene's germline CDR1 is SNHLY and CDR2 FYNNEI. Study-level results: Skin or GI-infiltrating T cells shared few TRB sequences with blood. TRB clonality was highly associated with recipient CMV seropositivity and reactivation. Donor CD8+ memory clones often dominated recipient blood repertoires at later times.

This material consisted of CD4+ T cells sorted from blood, taken 950 to 1,200 days after allogeneic stem cell transplant with posttransplant cyclophosphamide. The chain combines TRBV2 with TRBJ2-3; 13 nucleotides line up with TRBD2. The receptor comes from a female patient between 35 and 55 years old who received an allogeneic stem cell transplant from a related donor, was CMV-positive, and had no GVHD. The T cells may come from the graft donor. This CDR3 reads CASRGPGLAGHTDTQYF. The CDR3 DNA sequence: TGTGCCAGCAGGGGTCCGGGACTAGCGGGGCACACAGATACGCAGTATTTT.